A single sample is the source of the 30 T cell receptor beta chains below, sequenced in a study of PD-1 blockade in mismatch repair-deficient tumors (dated 2017 in TCRdb). To prepare the library, the immunoSEQ multiplex PCR assay was applied. TCRdb obtained this table from immuneACCESS and retained in-frame rearrangements with V and J assigned. These tables miss some clones; where compared with another copy, unresolved V genes account for less than half of the shortfall, and the remainder is unexplained. In this sample the table shows about 68,000 clones, 60% to 80% of which occur a single time. About 5% of the sample is held by the ten biggest clonotypes. The sequencing used peripheral blood, collected 2 weeks after starting pembrolizumab. The source of these receptors is an adult with mismatch repair-deficient cancer.

J is TRBJ1-2 and V is TRBV29-1; D is uncertain. Trimming stripped 3 bases from V and 4 bases from J, with 12 bases between. The CDR3 has 13 amino acids. Germline-derived CDR1 and CDR2 are SQVTM and ANQGSEA. The CDR3 sequence is CSVDPAWGYGYTF. The CDR3 nucleotides are TGCAGCGTTGATCCCGCGTGGGGCTATGGCTACACCTTC.

The J gene is TRBJ2-2, the V gene TRBV12-5; TRBD1 matches 8 bases. Per the germline V gene, CDR1 is LGHNT and CDR2 is FRNRAP. CDR3 length: 21 residues. V was clipped by 0 bases and J by 5 bases; unmatched bases: 20. CDR3 in DNA: TGTGCTAGTGGTTTGGTATGGGGTGTGGCAGGGGGCCCCGAGGGGACCGGGGAGCTGTTTTTT. It encodes CASGLVWGVAGGPEGTGELFF.

As to this clone: At one end, the junction sequence differs from germline, possibly due to a read error. The chain couples TRBV2 to TRBJ2-1, with D uncertain. The CDR3 runs to 12 residues. Per the germline V gene, CDR1 is SNHLY and CDR2 is FYNNEI. DNA of the CDR3: TGTGCCAGCAGAGAAGTCGCAGATGAGCAGTTCTTC. Protein product: CASREVADEQFF.

In its sample, this clone was seen a few times. The J gene is TRBJ2-7, the V gene TRBV18; D remains unclear. This CDR3 has 12 residues. V lost 0 bases and J 2 bases, leaving 2 bases between the germline ends. The germline gives CDR1 KGHSH, CDR2 LQKENI. CDR3 region: CASSPPTYEQYF. The CDR3 nucleotides are TGTGCCAGCTCACCACCGACCTACGAGCAGTACTTC. The full variable domain, its missing parts supplied by reference TRBV18 and TRBJ2-7, is NAGVMQNPRHLVRRRGQEARLRCSPMKGHSHVYWYRQLPEEGLKFMVYLQKENIIDESGMPKERFSAEFPKEGPSILRIQQVVRGDSAAYFCASSPPTYEQYFGPGTRLTVT.

The genes are TRBV11-3 and TRBJ2-5; a weak D match, TRBD2 (6 bases). CDR3 length equals 15 residues. CDR1 SGHNT and CDR2 YENEEA come from the germline V gene. With 1 base removed from V and 4 bases from J, the gap between germline ends came to 13 bases. For the CDR3, the DNA is TGTGCCAGCAGCTTAGGCTACGGGGGAGGAGAGACCCAGTACTTC. It codes for CASSLGYGGGETQYF.

V is TRBV13 and J is TRBJ2-5, with D tentatively TRBD2 (5 bases). V shed 5 bases and J shed 5 bases, with 15 bases lying between them. CDR1 PRHDT and CDR2 FYEKMQ come from the germline V gene (reference sequence). CDR3 length equals 14 residues. The CDR3 sequence: CASSQWTGVETQYF. CDR3 sequence (DNA): TGTGCCAGCAGCCAGTGGACCGGGGTGGAGACCCAGTACTTC.

This clone was seen only a few times. The rearrangement joins TRBV5-6 to TRBJ2-5; TRBD2 matches at 16 bases. Germline CDR1 is SGHDT and CDR2 is YYEEEE. The CDR3 contains 17 residues. Losses at the gene ends were 3 bases for V and 5 bases for J; bases not matched to a gene: 7. Here the CDR3 DNA reads TGTGCCAGCAGCTCGGGACTAGCGGGAGGGTGGCGGGAGACCCAGTACTTC. Its protein is CASSSGLAGGWRETQYF.

This chain joins TRBV19 and TRBJ2-1; 8 nucleotides line up with TRBD2. The CDR3 covers 14 residues. V gave up 3 bases and J gave up 9 bases; unmatched junction bases: 7. The germline CDR1 and CDR2 sequences are LNHDA and SQIVND (reference sequence). The CDR3, as DNA: TGTGCCAGTAGTATGGGAGCGGGAGAACGTGAGCAGTTCTTC. The encoded protein is CASSMGAGEREQFF.

V usage is TRBV9 and J usage is TRBJ1-5; D might be TRBD1 (5 bases). Trimming cost V 4 bases and J 3 bases, with 11 bases left between them. Germline values: CDR1 SGDLS, CDR2 YYNGEE. The CDR3 runs to 14 residues. The CDR3, as DNA: TGTGCCAGCAGCAGAGACAGTTCCAATCAGCCCCAGCATTTT. Its translation: CASSRDSSNQPQHF. The entire variable domain, with the rest obtained from reference TRBV9 and TRBJ1-5, is as follows: DSGVTQTPKHLITATGQRVTLRCSPRSGDLSVYWYQQSLDQGLQFLIQYYNGEERAKGNILERFSAQQFPDLHSELNLSSLELGDSALYFCASSRDSSNQPQHFGDGTRLSIL.

The chain recombines TRBV5-4 with TRBJ2-3; D not certain. The CDR3 runs to 14 residues. V was cut by 5 bases and J by 1 base, with 11 bases left in between. Germline assignment: CDR1 SGHNT and CDR2 YYREEE (reference sequence). This CDR3 reads CASRPQAGTDTQYF. The DNA of the CDR3 is TGTGCCAGCAGACCCCAGGCCGGCACAGATACGCAGTATTTT.

This clone is judged medium-sized. This chain joins TRBV19 and TRBJ1-4; unclear D gene. The V gene's germline CDR1 is LNHDA and CDR2 SQIVND (reference sequence). The V end was cut by 3 bases, the J end by 8 bases, with 13 bases between. This CDR3 contains 14 residues. This CDR3 reads CASSIRWAGEKLFF. The CDR3 DNA sequence: TGTGCCAGTAGTATCAGATGGGCCGGGGAAAAACTGTTTTTT.

This chain links TRBV7-9 with TRBJ1-4, with D possibly matching TRBD1 (5 bases). This CDR3 is 16 amino acids long. V was pared by 5 bases and J by 5 bases, with 18 bases between. CDR1 and CDR2 from the germline V gene are SEHNR and FQNEAQ (reference sequence). In DNA, the CDR3 is TGTGCCAGCAGCCTGACCGGGACTCAAGGGAATGAAAAACTGTTTTTT. It specifies CASSLTGTQGNEKLFF. Supplemented by reference TRBV7-9 and TRBJ1-4, the full variable domain reads DTGVSQNPRHKITKRGQNVTFRCDPISEHNRLYWYRQTLGQGPEFLTYFQNEAQLEKSRLLSDRFSAERPKGSFSTLEIQRTEQGDSAMYLCASSLTGTQGNEKLFFGSGTQLSVL.

The chain recombines TRBV11-2 with TRBJ1-5; the D gene is possibly TRBD1 (6 bases). CDR1 SGHAT and CDR2 FQNNGV come from the germline V gene. V was trimmed by 0 bases and J by 3 bases, leaving 9 bases between them. The length of the CDR3 is 15 residues. CDR3 loop: CASSLDGTNNQPQHF. Here the CDR3 DNA reads TGTGCCAGCAGCTTAGATGGGACAAACAATCAGCCCCAGCATTTT.

J is TRBJ1-1 and V is TRBV7-2; D unclear. This CDR3 contains 14 residues. The germline V and J ends were trimmed by 3 bases and 0 bases, with 8 bases remaining between them. Per the germline V gene, CDR1 is SGHTA and CDR2 is FQGNSA. Written as DNA, the CDR3 is TGTGCCAGCAGCTTGAACGGAATGAACACTGAAGCTTTCTTT. It yields the protein CASSLNGMNTEAFF.

The chain uses TRBV7-2 and TRBJ2-3; 9 positions match TRBD2. This CDR3 has 15 residues. V shed 1 base, J shed 5 bases, and the junction held 4 bases outside the gene matches. Looked up from germline, CDR1 is SGHTA and CDR2 is FQGNSA. The DNA of the CDR3 is TGTGCCAGCAGCTTAGGACTAGCGGAGTTAGATACGCAGTATTTT. Its translation: CASSLGLAELDTQYF.

This sequence joins TRBV7-2 and TRBJ1-2, with D perhaps matching TRBD1 (6 bases). V lost 1 base and J 4 bases, leaving 13 bases between the germline ends. The CDR3 is 15 amino acids. Germline-derived CDR1 and CDR2 are SGHTA and FQGNSA. The chain's CDR3 is CASSLEGGAGYGYTF. CDR3 nucleotides: TGTGCCAGCAGCTTAGAGGGGGGGGCCGGCTATGGCTACACCTTC. The whole variable domain, remainder taken from reference TRBV7-2 and TRBJ1-2, is GAGVSQSPSNKVTEKGKDVELRCDPISGHTALYWYRQSLGQGLEFLIYFQGNSAPDKSGLPSDRFSAERTGGSVSTLTIQRTQQEDSAVYLCASSLEGGAGYGYTFGSGTRLTVV.

The rearrangement links TRBV7-6 to TRBJ2-1; the D gene is possibly TRBD2 (5 bases). Between the trimmed V and J ends, which lost 6 bases and 9 bases, there was a span of 15 bases. The CDR3 sequence is 13 residues long. Looked up from germline, CDR1 is SGHVS and CDR2 is FNYEAQ. The CDR3 sequence is CASRHAGRFEQFF. The CDR3 nucleotides read TGTGCCAGCAGGCACGCGGGTCGGTTTGAGCAGTTCTTC.

The chain is built from TRBV19 and TRBJ2-3; D remains ambiguous. V lost 4 bases and J 1 base, leaving 6 bases between the germline ends. The CDR3 contains 13 residues. Looked up from germline, CDR1 is LNHDA and CDR2 is SQIVND (reference sequence). The CDR3 region has the DNA TGTGCCAGTAGTACCAGCCGCACAGATACGCAGTATTTT. Protein sequence: CASSTSRTDTQYF.

The chain joins TRBV11-3 to TRBJ2-7, with D tentatively TRBD2 (5 bases). The CDR3 covers 16 residues. CDR1 and CDR2 from the germline V gene are SGHNT and YENEEA. Trimming removed 0 bases at V and 5 bases at J, with 17 bases between. This CDR3 is CASSLDGREGKDEQYF. DNA of the CDR3: TGTGCCAGCAGCTTAGATGGTCGGGAAGGGAAGGACGAGCAGTACTTC.

V gene TRBV5-1 combines with J gene TRBJ2-1; D may be TRBD2 (5 bases). V shed 7 bases and J shed 12 bases, with 20 bases lying between them. Germline V CDR1 and CDR2: SGHRS, YFSETQ. The CDR3 is made up of 13 amino acids. The CDR3 coding sequence is TGCGCCAGCTACGCCGAGCGGACCCTTGGGCAGTTCTTC. This encodes CASYAERTLGQFF.

The rearrangement uses TRBV5-4 and TRBJ2-3; the D is unclear. Germline V gene lookup returns CDR1 SGHNT and CDR2 YYREEE (reference sequence). This CDR3 comprises 12 residues. Trimming removed 4 bases at V and 4 bases at J, with 7 bases between. The CDR3 nucleotides read TGTGCCAGCAGCCCCGAGGCAGATACGCAGTATTTT. Translated: CASSPEADTQYF.

The V and J genes are TRBV5-4 and TRBJ2-7; D gene unclear. This CDR3 has 11 residues. Looked up from germline, CDR1 is SGHNT and CDR2 is YYREEE (reference sequence). V was trimmed by 2 bases and J by 3 bases, leaving 3 bases between them. The CDR3 DNA reads TGTGCCAGCAGCTTTAACTACGAGCAGTACTTC. Translating it yields CASSFNYEQYF.

This chain links TRBV6-4 with TRBJ2-3; no firm D call. The CDR3 sequence is 16 residues long. Germline values: CDR1 MRHNA, CDR2 SNTAGT. The V end was cut by 2 bases, the J end by 0 bases, with 12 bases between. The CDR3 bases are TGTGCCAGCAGTGACCTGGCGGATTCTAGCACAGATACGCAGTATTTT. Its translation is CASSDLADSSTDTQYF.

The chain recombines TRBV10-3 with TRBJ2-5; D ambiguous. CDR3 size: 13 residues. V lost 2 bases, J lost 3 bases, and 7 bases lay in between. The germline V gene has CDR1 ENHRY and CDR2 SYGVKD. The CDR3 DNA is TGTGCCATCAGTGAGAGTACGAAAGAGACCCAGTACTTC. Translating it yields CAISESTKETQYF.

J is TRBJ2-7 and V is TRBV4-2; D is undetermined. Trimming stripped 3 bases from V and 2 bases from J, with 11 bases between. CDR1 is LGHNA, CDR2 YNFKEQ, per germline. This CDR3 is 14 amino acids long. Here the CDR3 reads CASSQGTRTYEQYF. CDR3 nucleotides: TGTGCCAGCAGCCAGGGAACTCGCACCTACGAGCAGTACTTC.

This clone was recorded once. The DNA of the CDR3 is TGTGCCAGCAGCAAACGAGCTCCAGATACGCAGTATTTT. It specifies CASSKRAPDTQYF. This chain uses TRBV21-1 with TRBJ2-3; whether TRBD2, the table's D call, matches the DNA was not checked. TRBV21-1 is a pseudogene locus. There are 13 residues in the CDR3.

The gene calls are TRBV5-6 and TRBJ2-7; no clear D gene. V lost 3 bases and J lost 3, with 4 bases in between. The CDR3 loop spans 11 amino acids. Germline V gives CDR1 SGHDT, CDR2 YYEEEE. The CDR3: CASSSIYEQYF. The CDR3 bases are TGTGCCAGCAGCTCCATCTACGAGCAGTACTTC.

The rearrangement links TRBV27 to TRBJ2-1, with 10 positions matching TRBD2. V lost 5 bases to trimming and J lost 5 bases; unmatched junction nucleotides: 15. CDR3 length: 18 residues. Germline assignment: CDR1 MNHEY and CDR2 SMNVEV (reference sequence). CDR3 protein: CASSPKKGASGSHNEQFF. The DNA for the CDR3 is TGTGCCAGCAGTCCAAAAAAGGGGGCTAGCGGGAGTCACAATGAGCAGTTCTTC.

This clone is categorized as medium-sized (0.01 to 0.1%). V and J are TRBV27 and TRBJ2-7; D might be TRBD2 (5 bases). The V and J ends lost 0 bases and 6 bases respectively, with 12 bases between them. The CDR3 contains 14 residues. Looked up from germline, CDR1 is MNHEY and CDR2 is SMNVEV (reference sequence). The CDR3 DNA reads TGTGCCAGCAGTTTATCGCTAGCCTCCAGCGAGCAGTACTTC. Protein sequence: CASSLSLASSEQYF.

This clone came up once. The chain links TRBV18 to TRBJ1-1; no clear D. The CDR3 spans 12 residues. The germline gives CDR1 KGHSH, CDR2 LQKENI. V shed 4 bases and J shed 6 bases, with 9 bases lying between them. CDR3 sequence (DNA): TGTGCCAGCTCACGATTGAATGCTGAAGCTTTCTTT. Protein product: CASSRLNAEAFF.